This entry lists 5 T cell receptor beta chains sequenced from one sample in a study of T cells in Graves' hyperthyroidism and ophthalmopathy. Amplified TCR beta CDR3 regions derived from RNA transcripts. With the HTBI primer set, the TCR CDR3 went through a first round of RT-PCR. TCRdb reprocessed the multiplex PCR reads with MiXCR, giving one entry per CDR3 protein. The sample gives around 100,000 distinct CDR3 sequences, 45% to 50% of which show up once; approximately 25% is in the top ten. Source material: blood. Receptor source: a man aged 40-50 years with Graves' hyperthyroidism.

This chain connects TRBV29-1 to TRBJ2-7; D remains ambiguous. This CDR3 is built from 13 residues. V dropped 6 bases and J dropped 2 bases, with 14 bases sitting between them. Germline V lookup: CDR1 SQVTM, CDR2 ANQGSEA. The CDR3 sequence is CSVKTGPAYEQYF. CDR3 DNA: TGCAGCGTAAAGACCGGGCCAGCCTACGAGCAGTACTTC.

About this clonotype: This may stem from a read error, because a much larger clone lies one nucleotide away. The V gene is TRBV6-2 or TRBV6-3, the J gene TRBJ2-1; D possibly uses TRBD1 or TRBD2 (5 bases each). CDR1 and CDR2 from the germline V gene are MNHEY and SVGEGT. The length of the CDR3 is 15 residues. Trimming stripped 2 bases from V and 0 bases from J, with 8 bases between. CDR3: CASSYKGSSYNEQFF. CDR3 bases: TGTGCCAGCAGTTACAAGGGGAGCTCCTACAATGAGCAGTTCTTC.

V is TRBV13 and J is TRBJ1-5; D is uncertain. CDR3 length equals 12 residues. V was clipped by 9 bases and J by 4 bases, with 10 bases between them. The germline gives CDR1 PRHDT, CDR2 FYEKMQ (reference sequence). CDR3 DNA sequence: TGTGCCAGTCGGGAGAGGAATCAGCCCCAGCATTTT. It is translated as CASRERNQPQHF.

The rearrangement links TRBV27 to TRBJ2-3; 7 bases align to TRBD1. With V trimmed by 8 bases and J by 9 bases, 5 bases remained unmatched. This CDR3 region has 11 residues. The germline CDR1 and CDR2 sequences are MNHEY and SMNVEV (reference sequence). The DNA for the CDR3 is TGTGCCAGCTGGGACAGAGTCACGCAGTATTTT. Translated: CASWDRVTQYF.

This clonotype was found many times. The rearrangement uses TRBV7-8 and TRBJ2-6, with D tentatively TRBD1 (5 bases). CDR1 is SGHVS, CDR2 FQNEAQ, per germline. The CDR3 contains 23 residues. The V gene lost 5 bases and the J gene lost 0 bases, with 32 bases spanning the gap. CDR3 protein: CASSLPSVWGSEHKNSGANVLTF. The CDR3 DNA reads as TGTGCCAGCAGCCTACCAAGCGTTTGGGGCAGCGAGCACAAAAACTCTGGGGCCAACGTCCTGACTTTC.